This paragraph covers one TCR beta chain sequence. This CDR3 has 18 residues. V shed 0 bases, J shed 7 bases, and the junction held 10 bases outside the gene matches. Germline lookup yields CDR1 SGDLS and CDR2 YYNGEE. This sample is part of a study of blood T cell repertoires in COVID-19. The overall study: Researchers got acute and convalescent COVID-19 samples from the United States, Italy and Spain. Sources were T cells, B-cell-depleted T cells, or PBMCs; the material itself was cDNA or gDNA.

Authors' data handling: How many nucleated cells were present was estimated from reference gene primer amplification. Data came from immunoSEQ multiplex PCR; TCRdb stores just in-frame clones and leaves some out. The V and J calls and the clone size are those of that table, but D and trimming were determined from the DNA. The sample includes about 220,000 clones, around four fifths of them seen just once. The sequence derives from a man between 25 and 39 years old with active or convalescent COVID-19. Sample: peripheral blood. The chain uses TRBV9 and TRBJ2-1; 13 nucleotides match TRBD2. The CDR3 DNA is TGTGCCAGCAGCGTAGGGGGACTAGCGGGGAAGTCGGGGAATGAGCAGTTCTTC. It is translated as CASSVGGLAGKSGNEQFF.